The 3 T cell receptor beta chains below were found in one sample sequenced in a study of T cells in Graves' hyperthyroidism and ophthalmopathy. Amplified TCR beta CDR3 regions derived from RNA transcripts. The HTBI primer set served for first-round RT-PCR of the TCR CDR3. Each CDR3 protein is one row after TCRdb ran MiXCR on the multiplex PCR reads. The sample holds hundreds of thousands of distinct CDR3 sequences, 45% seen once. The sequencing input was peripheral blood or thyroid tissue (not recorded which). These receptors were obtained from an adult man with Graves' disease, either hyperthyroidism or ophthalmopathy (not recorded which).

In regard to this clonotype: The junction differs from germline at one of its ends, possibly a read error. The chain carries TRBV7-8 and TRBJ2-7, with unresolved D. Per the germline V gene, CDR1 is SGHVS and CDR2 is FQNEAQ. This CDR3 is built from 14 residues. CDR3 sequence (DNA): TGTGCCAGCAGCTTGGCGGCGAGACTTAGAGAGCGGTACTTC. It codes for CASSLAARLRERYF. Looking up the rest from reference TRBV7-8 and TRBJ2-7 gives the full variable domain: GAGVSQSPRYKVAKRGQDVALRCDPISGHVSLFWYQQALGQGPEFLTYFQNEAQLDKSGLPSDRFFAERPEGSVSTLKIQRTQQEDSAVYLCASSLAARLRERYFGPGTRLTVT.

As to this clonotype: Germline is not matched at one junction end, which may reflect a read error. The chain couples TRBV7-8 to TRBJ1-6; D gene unclear. The CDR3 spans 18 residues. Germline V gene lookup returns CDR1 SGHVS and CDR2 FQNEAQ. CDR3 nucleotide sequence: TGTGCCGGCAGCGCACACCAGACAACAGATACAAAGGGTTCACCCCTCCACTTT. Its protein is CAGSAHQTTDTKGSPLHF.

Of note for this clonotype: A much larger clone lies a single base off, so this may be a read error. V gene TRBV15 combines with J gene TRBJ1-1, with D perhaps matching TRBD1 (6 bases). Germline CDR1 is LNHNV and CDR2 is YYDKDF (reference sequence). V was shortened by 3 bases and J by 1 base, with 12 bases between the two germline ends. The CDR3 covers 15 residues. The CDR3 bases are TGTGCCACCAGCAGCCCGGGACACCAGAACACTGAAGCTTTCTTT. It is translated as CATSSPGHQNTEAFF.